These T cell receptor beta chains were read from a single sample in a study of blood T cell repertoires in COVID-19. Sequencing was performed with immunoSEQ multiplex PCR; in TCRdb, only in-frame clones are kept and a portion is missing. The table includes 360,000 or so clones, about 90% detected once. The sequencing sample was made of PBMCs or T cells enriched from blood (not recorded which). The receptors shown here come from a woman aged 25 to 39 who had recovered from COVID-19. The CDR3 runs from the conserved cysteine through the conserved F or W. D genes are given only for firm matches. Where a row states a size, it is once, few, many or the class of an expanded clone; other rows omit it.

clone size: -
D gene: TRBD2
V gene: TRBV11-2
J gene: TRBJ2-5
CDR3 DNA: TGTGCCAGCAGCTTAACCAGCGGGAGATCAGAGACCCAGTACTTC
CDR3 protein: CASSLTSGRSETQYF

clone size: -
D gene: -
V gene: TRBV9
J gene: TRBJ2-3
CDR3 DNA: TGTGCCAGCAGCCCCACGGGTCTCACAGATACGCAGTATTTT
CDR3 protein: CASSPTGLTDTQYF

clone size: -
D gene: -
V gene: TRBV4-1
J gene: TRBJ2-7
CDR3 DNA: TGCGCCAGCAGCCAAGACGAGCGGGTATCCTACGAGCAGTACTTC
CDR3 protein: CASSQDERVSYEQYF

clone size: -
D gene: TRBD2
V gene: TRBV18
J gene: TRBJ2-5
CDR3 DNA: TGTGCCAGCTCACCAGCGATCGGGGGGCAAGAGACCCAGTACTTC
CDR3 protein: CASSPAIGGQETQYF

clone size: once
D gene: -
V gene: TRBV12-3/TRBV12-4
J gene: TRBJ1-1
CDR3 DNA: TGTGCCAGCAGTTTGGGGGGGGCTGATGAAGCTTTCTTT
CDR3 protein: CASSLGGADEAFF

clone size: -
D gene: -
V gene: TRBV7-8
J gene: TRBJ2-7
CDR3 DNA: TGTGCCAGCAGCTTAGCCGGTTCGACCTACGAGCAGTACTTC
CDR3 protein: CASSLAGSTYEQYF

clone size: -
D gene: TRBD2
V gene: TRBV4-2
J gene: TRBJ2-1
CDR3 DNA: TGTGCCAGCAGCCAAGTCACTAGCGGGAGGGCAAATGAGCAGTTCTTC
CDR3 protein: CASSQVTSGRANEQFF

clone size: -
D gene: -
V gene: TRBV6-5
J gene: TRBJ1-4
CDR3 DNA: TGTGCCAGCAGTTACCGGGGAAATGAAAAACTGTTTTTT
CDR3 protein: CASSYRGNEKLFF

clone size: -
D gene: TRBD2
V gene: TRBV29-1
J gene: TRBJ2-7
CDR3 DNA: TGCAGCGTAATCCTAGCGGGGGGTCTCTACGAGCAGTACTTC
CDR3 protein: CSVILAGGLYEQYF

clone size: -
D gene: -
V gene: TRBV6-2/TRBV6-3
J gene: TRBJ1-5
CDR3 DNA: TGTGCCAGCAGTTCAAATGACAGGAGTAATCAGCCCCAGCATTTT
CDR3 protein: CASSSNDRSNQPQHF

clone size: -
D gene: -
V gene: TRBV2
J gene: TRBJ1-5
CDR3 DNA: TGTGCCAGCAGCCTTATCCGGCAGCGTAATAGCAATCAGCCCCAGCATTTT
CDR3 protein: CASSLIRQRNSNQPQHF

clone size: -
D gene: -
V gene: TRBV11-2
J gene: TRBJ1-4
CDR3 DNA: TGTGCCAGCAGCTTAGCCCCGCACGAGGATGAAAAACTGTTTTTT
CDR3 protein: CASSLAPHEDEKLFF

clone size: once
D gene: -
V gene: TRBV4-2
J gene: TRBJ2-4
CDR3 DNA: TGTGCCAGCAGCCACGAAGGGGAAACCAAAAACATTCAGTACTTC
CDR3 protein: CASSHEGETKNIQYF

clone size: -
D gene: -
V gene: TRBV9
J gene: TRBJ1-1
CDR3 DNA: TGTGCCAGCAGCCTCCGAGGACAAACGAACACTGAAGCTTTCTTT
CDR3 protein: CASSLRGQTNTEAFF

clone size: -
D gene: -
V gene: TRBV6-5
J gene: TRBJ1-2
CDR3 DNA: TGTGCCAGCAGCGCCCGGGATATGGGTGGCTACACCTTC
CDR3 protein: CASSARDMGGYTF

clone size: -
D gene: TRBD1
V gene: TRBV6-5
J gene: TRBJ1-3
CDR3 DNA: TGTGCCAGCAGTTACTCATCGGGTAGGGGGCACACCATATATTTT
CDR3 protein: CASSYSSGRGHTIYF

clone size: once
D gene: -
V gene: TRBV28
J gene: TRBJ2-7
CDR3 DNA: TGTGCCAGCAGTGGATTGGGGGGGGCGTACGAGCAGTACTTC
CDR3 protein: CASSGLGGAYEQYF

clone size: -
D gene: -
V gene: TRBV7-9
J gene: TRBJ2-7
CDR3 DNA: TGTGCCAGCATCAAGGGGGGGACGGGCGAGATAAACTACGAGCAGTACTTC
CDR3 protein: CASIKGGTGEINYEQYF

clone size: -
D gene: -
V gene: TRBV11-1
J gene: TRBJ2-2
CDR3 DNA: TGTGCCAGCCGCCCTAAAGCGAACACCGGGGAGCTGTTTTTT
CDR3 protein: CASRPKANTGELFF

clone size: -
D gene: -
V gene: TRBV4-1
J gene: TRBJ1-1
CDR3 DNA: TGCGCCAGCAGTCATTCTCAGGGGCTGAACACTGAAGCTTTCTTT
CDR3 protein: CASSHSQGLNTEAFF

clone size: -
D gene: -
V gene: TRBV3-1/TRBV3-2
J gene: TRBJ2-1
CDR3 DNA: TGTGCCAGCAGCCAGGAGACTAGAATAAAAAATGAGCAGTTCTTC
CDR3 protein: CASSQETRIKNEQFF

clone size: -
D gene: -
V gene: TRBV29-1
J gene: TRBJ1-1
CDR3 DNA: TGCAGCGTTGGGTTCAACAGGGAAGCTTTCTTT
CDR3 protein: CSVGFNREAFF

clone size: -
D gene: -
V gene: TRBV4-3
J gene: TRBJ2-1
CDR3 DNA: TGCGCCAGCAGCCAAGATCGGTCTGGCTACAATGAGCAGTTCTTC
CDR3 protein: CASSQDRSGYNEQFF

clone size: -
D gene: -
V gene: TRBV9
J gene: TRBJ1-4
CDR3 DNA: TGTGCCAGCAGCCCTTTCCCCGGAGTGTCAACTAATGAAAAACTGTTTTTT
CDR3 protein: CASSPFPGVSTNEKLFF

clone size: -
D gene: -
V gene: TRBV7-9
J gene: TRBJ1-4
CDR3 DNA: TGTGCCAGCAGCCAGGCTGAAAAACTGTTTTTT
CDR3 protein: CASSQAEKLFF

clone size: -
D gene: TRBD2
V gene: TRBV27
J gene: TRBJ2-3
CDR3 DNA: TGTGCCAGCAGTTTATACTTGTTGGCTAGCGGGGGGGCTCGGATGATGCAGTATTTT
CDR3 protein: CASSLYLLASGGARMMQYF

clone size: -
D gene: TRBD1
V gene: TRBV3-1/TRBV3-2
J gene: TRBJ2-7
CDR3 DNA: TGTGCCAGCAGCCAAGGGGACAGGAGCTACGAGCAGTACTTC
CDR3 protein: CASSQGDRSYEQYF

clone size: -
D gene: -
V gene: TRBV5-1
J gene: TRBJ1-4
CDR3 DNA: TGCGCCAGCAGCTTGGGAGGGTCCCATCATGAAAAACTGTTTTTT
CDR3 protein: CASSLGGSHHEKLFF

clone size: -
D gene: -
V gene: TRBV5-1
J gene: TRBJ1-2
CDR3 DNA: TGCGCCAGCAGCTTGGATACGGGGACTAACTATGGCTACACCTTC
CDR3 protein: CASSLDTGTNYGYTF

clone size: -
D gene: -
V gene: TRBV28
J gene: TRBJ1-5
CDR3 DNA: TGTGCCAGCAGTCAGAATCAGCCCCAGCATTTT
CDR3 protein: CASSQNQPQHF

clone size: -
D gene: -
V gene: TRBV13
J gene: TRBJ2-1
CDR3 DNA: TGTGCCAGCAGCTTACTACGAAATGAGCAGTTCTTC
CDR3 protein: CASSLLRNEQFF

clone size: -
D gene: -
V gene: TRBV3-1/TRBV3-2
J gene: TRBJ1-3
CDR3 DNA: TGTGCCAGCAGCCAGAACCCTCCCGGGGTCGGCTCTGGAAACACCATATATTTT
CDR3 protein: CASSQNPPGVGSGNTIYF

clone size: -
D gene: -
V gene: TRBV30
J gene: TRBJ1-6
CDR3 DNA: TGTGCCTGGAGTGTCGGGGGGCAATATTCACCCCTCCACTTT
CDR3 protein: CAWSVGGQYSPLHF

clone size: -
D gene: -
V gene: TRBV6-2/TRBV6-3
J gene: TRBJ1-6
CDR3 DNA: TGTGCCAGCAGTACCGTGACAGGCTATAATTCACCCCTCCACTTT
CDR3 protein: CASSTVTGYNSPLHF

clone size: -
D gene: -
V gene: TRBV5-1
J gene: TRBJ2-7
CDR3 DNA: TGCGCCAGCAGGGAGGGGGGGGCGACCGAGCAGTACTTC
CDR3 protein: CASREGGATEQYF

clone size: -
D gene: -
V gene: TRBV4-3
J gene: TRBJ1-5
CDR3 DNA: TGCGCCAGCAGCCAAGAGGACAGTTTAGGACAGCCCCAGCATTTT
CDR3 protein: CASSQEDSLGQPQHF

clone size: -
D gene: -
V gene: TRBV7-3
J gene: TRBJ1-2
CDR3 DNA: TGTGCCAGCACCGACAGGAGCCCTGATGGCTACACCTTC
CDR3 protein: CASTDRSPDGYTF

clone size: once
D gene: -
V gene: TRBV7-3
J gene: TRBJ2-3
CDR3 DNA: TGTGCCAGCAGCTTTTCATCCACAGATACGCAGTATTTT
CDR3 protein: CASSFSSTDTQYF